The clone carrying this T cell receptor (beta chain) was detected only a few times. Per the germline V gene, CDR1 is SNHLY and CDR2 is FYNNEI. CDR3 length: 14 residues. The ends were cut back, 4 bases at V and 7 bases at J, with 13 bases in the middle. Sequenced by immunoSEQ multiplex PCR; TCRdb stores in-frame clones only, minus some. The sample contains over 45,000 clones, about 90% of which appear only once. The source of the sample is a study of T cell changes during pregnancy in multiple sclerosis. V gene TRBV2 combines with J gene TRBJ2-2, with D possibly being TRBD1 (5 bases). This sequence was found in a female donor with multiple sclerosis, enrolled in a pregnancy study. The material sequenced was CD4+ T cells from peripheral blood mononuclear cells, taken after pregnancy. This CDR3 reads CASSVGQGYGELFF. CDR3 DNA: TGTGCCAGCAGTGTCGGACAAGGGTACGGGGAGCTGTTTTTT.